These 2 T cell receptor beta chains were all obtained from the same sample, sequenced in a study of T cells after yellow fever vaccination. In TCRdb, the 5' RACE reads were re-called with MiXCR into one record per CDR3 protein. This sample carries about 340,000 distinct CDR3 sequences, under 15% of them seen once, and the ten largest clones take 3% to 4%. Sequencing was performed on CD4+ T cells sorted from PBMCs, taken 15 days after the yellow fever booster vaccination. The receptors originated from a young man who received the YFV17D yellow fever vaccine.

This chain's CDR3 is CASSRYEGQYNSPLHF. The CDR3 nucleotides read TGTGCCAGCAGCCGATATGAGGGACAGTATAATTCACCCCTCCACTTT. V and J are TRBV3-1 and TRBJ1-6; 7 bases are shared with TRBD1. V lost 4 bases and J lost 4; bases outside the gene matches: 7. This CDR3 has 16 amino acids. CDR1 and CDR2 from the germline V gene are LGHDT and YNNKEL (reference sequence). Complete variable domain (other parts from reference TRBV3-1 and TRBJ1-6): DTAVSQTPKYLVTQMGNDKSIKCEQNLGHDTMYWYKQDSKKFLKIMFSYNNKELIINETVPNRFSPKSPDKAHLNLHINSLELGDSAVYFCASSRYEGQYNSPLHFGNGTRLTVT.

This clonotype has just a few counts. V is TRBV6-2 or TRBV6-3 and J is TRBJ1-1; the match to TRBD1 covers 9 bases. This CDR3 is built from 17 residues. Looked up from germline, CDR1 is MNHEY and CDR2 is SVGEGT. V lost 5 bases, J lost 4 bases, and 14 bases stayed unmatched. This CDR3 reads CASSAYLQGAGSTEAFF. The CDR3 coding sequence is TGTGCCAGCAGTGCTTACTTACAGGGGGCCGGGAGCACTGAAGCTTTCTTT.